This T cell receptor beta chain emerged from a study of T cells in Graves' hyperthyroidism and ophthalmopathy. When ophthalmopathy did not progress within 18 months, Graves' hyperthyroidism was considered stable. Exclusion of patients followed from uncontrolled infection, other autoimmune disease, pregnancy or lactation. On the basis of clinical symptoms, serum thyroxine and TRAb, thyroid ultrasound and orbital computed tomography, diagnoses were made. It was 8 to 10 ml of fresh peripheral blood that supplied the PBMCs. The CDR3 has 14 amino acids. Trimming took off 6 bases at V and 2 bases at J, with 14 bases between the two ends. The V gene's germline CDR1 is DFQATT and CDR2 SNEGSKA (reference sequence). The source material, RNA transcripts, was used to amplify TCR beta CDR3 regions. In the first-round RT-PCR of the TCR CDR3, the HTBI primer set was used. TCRdb independently ran MiXCR on the multiplex PCR reads; one entry per CDR3 protein. The sample carries roughly 710,000 distinct CDR3 sequences, around 40% recorded once.

This clonotype occurred many times. This clonotype originated in a woman aged 40 to 50 with Graves' hyperthyroidism. The J gene is TRBJ1-5, the V gene TRBV20-1, with a weak D call TRBD1 (6 bases). The sequenced sample was blood. CDR3 protein: CSAPGEGRNQPQHF. CDR3 sequence (DNA): TGCAGTGCCCCAGGGGAGGGGCGCAATCAGCCCCAGCATTTT.